This T cell receptor beta chain was captured in a study of T cell responses to AZD1222 COVID-19 vaccine (dated by TCRdb to the early 2020s). Broadly, across the study: AZD1222 recipients whose second dose came at about 4 weeks and those whose second dose came at about 12 weeks were combined into one group, since spike-specific TCR depth and breadth did not differ between the two schedules. A total of 233 trial participants underwent TCR sequencing, of whom about 210 had received two doses of AZD1222 and about 25 had received two doses of the MenACWY control vaccine. Enrollment into the trials was organized by age into subgroups of 18-55, 56-69 and 70-plus years, and those subgroups contained roughly 150, 30 and 60 TCR-sequenced participants, respectively. Overall results and qualifications from the work: Because no day 14 peak-response samples were available, repertoires were characterized only after the peak T cell response. In the small 56-69-year group, the increase in depth fell short of significance, most likely because of low power. Participants were mostly white British and included more females than males, and it was suggested by the authors that clonal diversity may have been underestimated. Spike-specific TCR breadth and depth rose significantly after two AZD1222 doses compared with day 0 and with MenACWY recipients. Conclusions about previously exposed vaccinees are limited, since just six AZD1222 recipients were seropositive for SARS-CoV-2 at baseline. Nearly half of unique spike-specific TCRs reportedly recognized epitopes outside regions mutated in the B.1.351 and B.1.1.7 variants. CD4 TCRs associated with the vaccine covered the entire spike protein, and the dominant responses were in regions 160-218 and 743-854.

The time point label, read with the paper, signifies: baseline before first vaccination. Vaccinee samples were obtained from the UK trials COV001 and COV002, which included a single-blind randomized controlled phase 2/3 trial of AZD1222 (ChAdOx1 nCoV-19) in healthy adults. For TCRbeta chain sequencing, PBMC samples were collected from trial participants at day 0 and at day 28 after the second dose. The CDR3 regions of human TCRbeta chains were analyzed by immunosequencing. The paper's processing steps were these. TCRs in the repertoires were matched against a reference library of SARS-CoV-2-specific TCRs that had been generated with the MIRA antigen-specificity platform. Breadth meant the fraction of unique TCRs that were SARS-CoV-2-associated, whereas depth meant the fraction of total T cells that were SARS-CoV-2-associated. Each spike-specific TCR was assigned to its reactive spike region and to a CD4 or CD8 class using the MIRA data. Log10-transformed breadth and depth values were compared by one-way ANOVA with Sidak's multiple comparisons tests. This is the immuneACCESS table as TCRdb keeps it, with only in-frame sequences that have V and J called. A part of the clones is gone; compared with another copy, unresolved V genes explain less than half, and the rest is unexplained. That table is the source of V, J and clone size, and D and trimming were worked out from the DNA. The sample records some 150,000 clones, roughly 90% of which are singletons. The ten largest clonotypes hold approximately 3.1% of the sample.

Comment on this clone: What antigen it recognizes has not been identified. No base qualities exist here, and no much larger clone lies one base off it.

Sequenced material: peripheral blood, taken on day 0 of AZD1222 vaccination. This sequence was found in an adult in good health.

The nucleotides are TGTGCCAGCAGCCACACTAGCGGGACGGGCACAGATACGCAGTATTTT. The resulting protein is CASSHTSGTGTDTQYF. The chain was built from TRBV3-1 (or the pseudogene TRBV3-2) and TRBJ2-3, with 10 bases in between that match TRBD2. V is pruned by 3 bases and J by 1 base, leaving 4 bases of the junction without a gene match. CDR1 is given as LGHDT and CDR2 as YNNKEL, both from the germline V gene (reference sequence). The CDR3 numbers 16 residues from cysteine through phenylalanine. Only the CDR3 DNA is retained, 48 bases long and in frame from the first base.